This TCR beta chain is from a study of technical replicates of blood from a handful of donors. The CDR3 totals 16 residues. CDR1 SGHDT and CDR2 YYEEEE come from the germline V gene. The germline V and J ends were trimmed by 1 base and 3 bases, with 16 bases remaining between them. Profiling relied on immunoSEQ multiplex PCR, and the TCRdb table lists in-frame clones only, not all of them. This sample has tens of thousands of clones, with more than 85% found just once. This TCR was recovered from a human donor in good health. Some clones in this sample may be carry-over from other donors' samples. Specimen: PBMCs. The chain has TRBV5-6 and TRBJ1-1, with a tentative D call TRBD1 (5 bases). The CDR3 reads CASSLLPSGSDTEAFF. The CDR3 nucleotides are TGTGCCAGCAGCTTGTTACCCTCAGGGTCCGACACTGAAGCTTTCTTT.